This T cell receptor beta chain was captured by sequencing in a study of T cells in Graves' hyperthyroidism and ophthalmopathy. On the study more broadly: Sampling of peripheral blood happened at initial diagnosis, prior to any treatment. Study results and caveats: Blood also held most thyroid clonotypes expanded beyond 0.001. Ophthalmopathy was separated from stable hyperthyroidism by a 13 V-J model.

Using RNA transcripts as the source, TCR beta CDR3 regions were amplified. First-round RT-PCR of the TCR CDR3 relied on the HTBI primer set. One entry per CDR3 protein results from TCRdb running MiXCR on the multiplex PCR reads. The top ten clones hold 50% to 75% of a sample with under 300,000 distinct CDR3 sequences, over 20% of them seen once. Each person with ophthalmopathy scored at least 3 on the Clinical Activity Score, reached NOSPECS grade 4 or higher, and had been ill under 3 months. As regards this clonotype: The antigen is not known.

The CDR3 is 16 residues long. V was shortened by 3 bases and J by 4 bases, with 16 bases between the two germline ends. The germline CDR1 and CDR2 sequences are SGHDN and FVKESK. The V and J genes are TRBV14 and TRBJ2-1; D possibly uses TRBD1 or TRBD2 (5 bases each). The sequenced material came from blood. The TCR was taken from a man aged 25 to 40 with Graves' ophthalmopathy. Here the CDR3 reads CASSHPGANPYNEQFF. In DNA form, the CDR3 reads TGTGCCAGCAGCCATCCCGGGGCCAACCCATACAATGAGCAGTTCTTC.